The present T cell receptor beta chain was sequenced within a study of T-cell memory formation after mild COVID-19. Study-wide findings and caveats: Clones which contracted sat mainly in CM and EM if CD4+, and in EMRA if CD8+. The pre-infection memory compartment contained some responding clones, suggesting cross-reactive memory joined.

TCRdb used MiXCR to reprocess the 5' RACE reads, holding one entry per CDR3 protein. The sample records 550,000 to 650,000 distinct CDR3 sequences, 17% being singletons. Germline CDR1 reads MNHEY; CDR2 reads SMNVEV (reference sequence). V trimming: 9 bases; J trimming: 2 bases; junction bases outside the gene matches: 5. The CDR3 runs to 14 residues. In regard to this clonotype: The antigen remains unidentified.

The rearrangement joins TRBV27 to TRBJ2-1; 9 bases are shared with TRBD1. Sequenced material: PBMCs or a T cell subset sorted from them (not recorded which). The origin of this receptor is an adult woman who had mild COVID-19 (a few samples of this study predate the infection). Cell type and time point are not known. The CDR3 is CASRRDRAYNEQFF. CDR3 bases: TGTGCCAGTCGCCGGGACAGGGCCTACAATGAGCAGTTCTTC.